The present TCR beta chain was sequenced within a study of shared clonotypes between healthy human individuals. CD45RO negativity and positive selection for CCR7 defined naive CD8 cells, a population that excluded terminally differentiated effector memory CD45RA+ cells. Assay used: immunoSEQ multiplex PCR; TCRdb lists only in-frame clones, some missing. This repertoire shows millions of clones, under 95% found once; its top ten account for more than 1.5%. The V gene's germline CDR1 is SGHAT and CDR2 FQDESV (reference sequence). The CDR3 is 14 amino acids. V lost 5 bases to trimming and J lost 4 bases; unmatched junction nucleotides: 3.

The chain employs TRBV11-1 and TRBJ1-1, with 11 bases fitting TRBD1. The sample was naive CD8+ T cells from PBMCs. This clonotype was obtained from a man aged 18 to 30 in good health. Some clones in this sample may be carry-over from other donors' samples. CDR3 protein: CASSEGQGGTEAFF. In nucleotides, the CDR3 is TGTGCCAGCAGCGAGGGACAGGGGGGCACTGAAGCTTTCTTT.